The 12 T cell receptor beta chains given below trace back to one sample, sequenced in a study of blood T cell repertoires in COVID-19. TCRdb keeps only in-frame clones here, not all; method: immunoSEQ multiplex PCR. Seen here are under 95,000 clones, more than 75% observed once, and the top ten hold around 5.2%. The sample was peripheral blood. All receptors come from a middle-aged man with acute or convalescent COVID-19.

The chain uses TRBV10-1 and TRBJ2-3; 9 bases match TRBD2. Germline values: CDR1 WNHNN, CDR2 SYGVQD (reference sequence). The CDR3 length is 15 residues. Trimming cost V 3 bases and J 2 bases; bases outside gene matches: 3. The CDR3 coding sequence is TGCGCCAGCAGTGATGCTAGCGGGACCACAGATACGCAGTATTTT. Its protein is CASSDASGTTDTQYF.

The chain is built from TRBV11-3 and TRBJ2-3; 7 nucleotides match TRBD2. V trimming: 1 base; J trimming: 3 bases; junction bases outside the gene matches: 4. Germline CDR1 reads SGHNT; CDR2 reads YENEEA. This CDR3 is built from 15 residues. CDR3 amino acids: CASSLGLAVTDTQYF. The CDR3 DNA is TGTGCCAGCAGCTTAGGGCTAGCGGTAACAGATACGCAGTATTTT.

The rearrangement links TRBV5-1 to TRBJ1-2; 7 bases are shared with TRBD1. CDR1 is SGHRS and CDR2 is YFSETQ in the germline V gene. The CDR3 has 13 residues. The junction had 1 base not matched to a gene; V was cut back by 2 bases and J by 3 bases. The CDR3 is CASSLGTDYGYTF. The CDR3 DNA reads TGCGCCAGCAGCTTAGGGACAGACTATGGCTACACCTTC.

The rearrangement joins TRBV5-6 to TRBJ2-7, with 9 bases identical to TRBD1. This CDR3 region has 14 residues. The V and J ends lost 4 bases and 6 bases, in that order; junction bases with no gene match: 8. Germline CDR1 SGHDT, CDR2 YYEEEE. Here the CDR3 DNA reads TGTGCCAGCAGCCCCGGGACAGGGCTTATCGAGCAGTACTTC. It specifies CASSPGTGLIEQYF.

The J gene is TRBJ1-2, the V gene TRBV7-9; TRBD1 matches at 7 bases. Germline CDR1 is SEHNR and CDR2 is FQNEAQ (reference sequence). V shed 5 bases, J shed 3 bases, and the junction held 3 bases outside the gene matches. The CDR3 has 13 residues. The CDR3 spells CASSRGGDYGYTF. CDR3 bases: TGTGCCAGCAGCCGAGGGGGCGACTATGGCTACACCTTC.

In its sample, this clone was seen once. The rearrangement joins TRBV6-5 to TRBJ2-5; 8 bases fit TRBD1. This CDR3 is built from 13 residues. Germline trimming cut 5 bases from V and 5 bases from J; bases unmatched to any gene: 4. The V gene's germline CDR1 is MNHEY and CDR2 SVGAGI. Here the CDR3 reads CASSLGQAETQYF. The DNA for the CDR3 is TGTGCCAGCAGTCTGGGACAGGCGGAGACCCAGTACTTC.

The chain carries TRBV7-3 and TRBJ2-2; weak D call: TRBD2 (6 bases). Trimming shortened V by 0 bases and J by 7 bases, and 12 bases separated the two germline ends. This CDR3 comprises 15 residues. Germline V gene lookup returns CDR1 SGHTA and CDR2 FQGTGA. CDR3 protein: CASSLTGTLGGELFF. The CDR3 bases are TGTGCCAGCAGCTTAACCGGGACTCTGGGCGGGGAGCTGTTTTTT.

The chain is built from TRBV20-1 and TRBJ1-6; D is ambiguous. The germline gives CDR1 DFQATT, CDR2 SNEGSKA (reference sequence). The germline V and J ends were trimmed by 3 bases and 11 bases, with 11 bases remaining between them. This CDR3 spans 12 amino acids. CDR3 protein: CSASERGAPLHF. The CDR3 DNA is TGCAGTGCTAGTGAACGCGGTGCACCCCTCCACTTT.

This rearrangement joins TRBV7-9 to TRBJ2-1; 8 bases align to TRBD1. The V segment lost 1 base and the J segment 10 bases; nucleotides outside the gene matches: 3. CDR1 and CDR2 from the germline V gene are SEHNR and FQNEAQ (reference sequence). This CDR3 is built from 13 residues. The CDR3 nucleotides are TGTGCCAGCAGCTTAGGGACAGGGAACGAGCAGTTCTTC. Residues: CASSLGTGNEQFF.

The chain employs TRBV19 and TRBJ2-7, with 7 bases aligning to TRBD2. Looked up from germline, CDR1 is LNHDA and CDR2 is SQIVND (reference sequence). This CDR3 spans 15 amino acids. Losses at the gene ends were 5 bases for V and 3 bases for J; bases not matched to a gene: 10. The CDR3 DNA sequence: TGTGCCAGTAGTGACGGGCTAGCGGTTTACTACGAGCAGTACTTC. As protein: CASSDGLAVYYEQYF.

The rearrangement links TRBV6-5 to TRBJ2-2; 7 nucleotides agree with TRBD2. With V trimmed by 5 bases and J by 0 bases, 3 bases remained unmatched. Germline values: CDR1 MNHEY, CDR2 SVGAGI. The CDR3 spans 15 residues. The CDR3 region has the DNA TGTGCCAGCAGTATTAGCGGGCCGAACACCGGGGAGCTGTTTTTT. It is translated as CASSISGPNTGELFF.

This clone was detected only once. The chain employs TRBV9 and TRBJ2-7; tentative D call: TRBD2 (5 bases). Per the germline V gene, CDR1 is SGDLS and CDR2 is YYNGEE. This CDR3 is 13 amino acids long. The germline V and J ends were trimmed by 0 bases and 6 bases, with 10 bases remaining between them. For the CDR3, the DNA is TGTGCCAGCAGCGTAGTTTTCGGAGGCGAGCAGTACTTC. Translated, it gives CASSVVFGGEQYF.